This TCR beta chain was observed in a study of blood T cell repertoires in COVID-19. Whole-study context: Both acute and convalescent COVID-19 samples were obtained from the United States, Italy and Spain. The cDNA or gDNA used as material had been derived from T cells, B-cell-depleted T cells, or PBMCs.

Study processing details: By means of reference gene primer amplification, nucleated cell counts were estimated. Only in-frame clones appear in the TCRdb table, and some are missing; sequencing was by immunoSEQ multiplex PCR. Clonal size and the V and J genes are those of that table, whereas D and trimming came from the DNA. Of about 210,000 clones in the sample, approximately 78% were seen once. The length of the CDR3 is 15 residues. Trimming stripped 1 base from V and 10 bases from J, with 14 bases between. Germline V gives CDR1 LGHDT, CDR2 YNNKEL (reference sequence). It was during active infection that Seattle patients were enrolled and then longitudinally followed.

The sample was peripheral blood. This chain links TRBV3-1 (or the pseudogene TRBV3-2) with TRBJ1-6; D call uncertain. The receptor was isolated from a woman aged 70-85 years with COVID-19, enrolled during active disease. CDR3 sequence reads: CASSQGKPGRSPLHF. As DNA, the CDR3 is TGTGCCAGCAGCCAAGGAAAACCGGGGAGGTCACCCCTCCACTTT.